This paragraph covers one TCR beta chain sequence. Its antigen remains unknown. The PCR had 60 Vbeta and 13 Jbeta primers. Measured with immunoSEQ multiplex PCR; TCRdb has only the in-frame clones, and not every one. The table shows 150,000 to 200,000 clones, with roughly 80% occurring only once. In germline, CDR1 is SGHTA, CDR2 FQGNSA. This CDR3 contains 15 residues. V dropped 5 bases and J dropped 0; count of bases not matched to a gene: 4. The sample originates from a study of cytomegalovirus exposure and HLA in healthy donors. Overall study results and limits: In a later analysis, a genetic analysis reported fewer productive-TCR N-insertions in an Asian-associated ancestry cluster than the cohort average.

The specimen was PBMCs. This sequence joins TRBV7-2 and TRBJ1-1; 9 nucleotides match TRBD1. This TCR came from a woman in her thirties in good health and CMV-seropositive. The CDR3: CASSPTGGMNTEAFF. The CDR3 region has the DNA TGTGCCAGCAGCCCGACAGGGGGGATGAACACTGAAGCTTTCTTT.